The 3 T cell receptor beta chains reported below all come from one sample, sequenced in a study of blood T cell repertoires in COVID-19. Produced via immunoSEQ multiplex PCR; TCRdb's table is partial and in-frame only. The sample has some 110,000 clones, roughly 92% seen once; the top ten hold around 2%. The sequencing input was peripheral blood. Every receptor here comes from a man between 45 and 60 years old with COVID-19, enrolled during active disease.

This chain connects TRBV21-1 to TRBJ2-1; the D call of TRBD1 is as the table states it, not checked on the DNA. TRBV21-1 is a recognized pseudogene. This CDR3 is 19 amino acids long. This CDR3 reads CASSKRNDSTGGRDNEQFF. The CDR3 DNA reads as TGTGCCAGCAGCAAAAGGAACGATTCGACAGGCGGTCGCGACAATGAGCAGTTCTTC.

The V and J genes are TRBV6-1 and TRBJ1-1; no clear D gene. This CDR3 comprises 15 residues. The germline CDR1 and CDR2 sequences are MNHNS and SASEGT. Deletions cut 0 bases from V and 3 bases from J, with 11 bases between. The CDR3: CASSEANMRDTEAFF. CDR3 DNA: TGTGCCAGCAGTGAAGCTAATATGAGAGACACTGAAGCTTTCTTT.

CDR3 bases: TGTGCCAGCAGCTTATCAATAGATACGCAGTATTTT. The encoded protein is CASSLSIDTQYF. The J gene is TRBJ2-3, the V gene TRBV7-9, with D uncertain. The CDR3 is made up of 12 amino acids. From germline, CDR1 is SEHNR and CDR2 FQNEAQ (reference sequence). The V and J ends lost 2 bases and 5 bases respectively, with 5 bases between them.